This entry concerns a single T cell receptor (beta chain). The antigen remains unidentified. These data are taken from a study of metastatic and nonmetastatic thyroid tumors. Looking at the study overall: Samples came from malignant and benign thyroid patients, and repertoires were compared across blood and tumor or nodule tissue.

Trimming shortened V by 1 base and J by 3 bases, and 8 bases separated the two germline ends. The CDR3 covers 13 residues. Germline CDR1 is SGHRS and CDR2 is YFSETQ. Study processing details: A classifier of distant metastasis in papillary thyroid cancer was built from CDR3 differences (across clinicopathological groups). TCRdb re-called the PCR reads with MiXCR. These V and J calls rely on TCRdb rather than the paper's analysis. This repertoire shows roughly 22,000 clones, less than 40% found once; its top ten account for about 24%. Each patient went into thyroid surgery without having received any treatment. Regarding the study as a whole: When malignant thyroid tumors were compared with benign nodules, TCR beta diversity was reportedly significantly higher in the malignant tumors. This held in both blood and tumor samples.

The source material was blood. This chain links TRBV5-1 with TRBJ2-7; D is perhaps TRBD2 (6 bases). The source of this sequence is a male donor with papillary thyroid cancer or a benign thyroid nodule (not recorded which). Some clones in this sample may be carry-over from other donors' samples. The CDR3 is CASSLRRDYEQYF. DNA of the CDR3: TGCGCCAGCAGCTTGCGGCGGGACTACGAGCAGTACTTC.